One sample yielded the 31 T cell receptor beta chains listed below, sequenced in a study of cytomegalovirus exposure and HLA in healthy donors. PCR was performed using 60 Vbeta and 13 Jbeta primers. Libraries were prepared by immunoSEQ multiplex PCR; TCRdb keeps only in-frame clonotypes and omits some of them. The sample yields approximately 120,000 clones, of which the top ten take up roughly 2%. The material sequenced was PBMCs. Receptors originate from a woman aged 60-70 years in good health and CMV-seronegative.

The V and J genes are TRBV7-9 and TRBJ2-3; 9 positions agree with TRBD1. This CDR3 contains 16 residues. V was clipped by 2 bases and J by 0 bases; unmatched bases: 3. Germline lookup yields CDR1 SEHNR and CDR2 FQNEAQ (reference sequence). CDR3 in amino acids: CASSLQGQGSTDTQYF. The CDR3 DNA reads TGTGCCAGCAGCTTACAGGGACAGGGTAGCACAGATACGCAGTATTTT.

The chain employs TRBV30 and TRBJ1-5, with 7 bases identical to TRBD1. The CDR3 spans 17 residues. In germline, CDR1 is GTSNPN, CDR2 SVGIG (reference sequence). After removal of 2 bases from V and 2 bases from J, the junction contained 12 bases not matched to a gene. As DNA, the CDR3 is TGTGCCTGGAGTTGGACAGGTGATCGGAGGGGCAATCAGCCCCAGCATTTT. It encodes CAWSWTGDRRGNQPQHF.

The chain carries TRBV6-6 and TRBJ1-1; D may be TRBD1 (6 bases). Germline assignment: CDR1 MNHNY and CDR2 SVGAGI (reference sequence). The CDR3 spans 14 residues. Trimming left V 2 bases short and J 7 bases short, with 14 bases between. The chain's CDR3 is CASSYKRGSVEAFF. CDR3 in DNA: TGTGCCAGCAGTTACAAGAGGGGGTCGGTTGAAGCTTTCTTT.

This chain links TRBV13 with TRBJ2-1; 9 positions agree with TRBD2. Germline V CDR1 and CDR2: PRHDT, FYEKMQ (reference sequence). Trimming removed 2 bases from V and 2 bases from J; junction bases left unmatched: 7. CDR3 size: 17 residues. CDR3 in DNA: TGTGCCAGCAGCTTAAAGCTAGCGGGGATGACCTACAATGAGCAGTTCTTC. It specifies CASSLKLAGMTYNEQFF.

This chain connects TRBV11-1 to TRBJ2-3, with TRBD1 identical over 9 bases. CDR3 length: 15 amino acids. V shed 1 base, J shed 1 base, and the junction held 0 bases outside the gene matches. Germline V gives CDR1 SGHAT, CDR2 FQDESV (reference sequence). Here the CDR3 DNA reads TGTGCCAGCAGCTTAGGGGACAGGGGCACAGATACGCAGTATTTT. Translated: CASSLGDRGTDTQYF. Drawing the rest from reference TRBV11-1 and TRBJ2-3, the complete variable domain is EAEVAQSPRYKITEKSQAVAFWCDPISGHATLYWYRQILGQGPELLVQFQDESVVDDSQLPKDRFSAERLKGVDSTLKIQPAELGDSAMYLCASSLGDRGTDTQYFGPGTRLTVL.

The chain links TRBV9 to TRBJ1-2, with D maybe TRBD1 (5 bases). This CDR3 contains 16 residues. V lost 0 bases to trimming and J lost 8 bases, with 20 bases between them. Germline V CDR1 and CDR2: SGDLS, YYNGEE. The CDR3 DNA follows: TGTGCCAGCAGCGTAGACGCAGGGAGGGTAGGAGGCGGCTACACCTTC. It specifies CASSVDAGRVGGGYTF.

The chain recombines TRBV28 with TRBJ2-7; 10 bases match TRBD2. Per the germline V gene, CDR1 is MDHEN and CDR2 is SYDVKM. This CDR3 has 17 residues. V lost 5 bases and J lost 6; bases outside the gene matches: 16. DNA of the CDR3: TGTGCCAGCAGTCTCCTGGGGCTAGCGGGAGAGACTAGCGAGCAGTACTTC. Its translation: CASSLLGLAGETSEQYF.

The chain carries TRBV28 and TRBJ2-7; weak D call: TRBD1 (6 bases). The germline CDR1 and CDR2 sequences are MDHEN and SYDVKM. This CDR3 spans 17 amino acids. V lost 7 bases and J 1 base, leaving 23 bases between the germline ends. The DNA of the CDR3 is TGTGCCAGCATCCCGGCACAGGGAGCAGGGGCGTCCTACGAGCAGTACTTC. Translated, it gives CASIPAQGAGASYEQYF. The entire variable domain, with the rest obtained from reference TRBV28 and TRBJ2-7, is as follows: DVKVTQSSRYLVKRTGEKVFLECVQDMDHENMFWYRQDPGLGLRLIYFSYDVKMKEKGDIPEGYSVSREKKERFSLILESASTNQTSMYLCASIPAQGAGASYEQYFGPGTRLTVT.

CDR3 protein: CASSLTGQGVDTEAFF. For the CDR3, the DNA is TGCGCCAGCAGCTTGACCGGACAGGGGGTAGACACTGAAGCTTTCTTT. This chain connects TRBV5-1 to TRBJ1-1, with 10 positions matching TRBD1. This CDR3 has 16 residues. CDR1 is SGHRS and CDR2 is YFSETQ in the germline V gene. Trimming removed 1 base from V and 3 bases from J; junction bases left unmatched: 6.

The chain combines TRBV29-1 with TRBJ2-3; D remains unclear. Germline V CDR1 and CDR2: SQVTM, ANQGSEA. The CDR3 extends over 13 amino acids. Trimming took 1 base from V and 8 from J, leaving 13 bases between them. In DNA, the CDR3 is TGCAGCGTTGAAGTCTATTTCGCTGTTACGCAGTATTTT. Translating it yields CSVEVYFAVTQYF.

V usage is TRBV10-3 and J usage is TRBJ2-1; TRBD1 matches at 8 bases. In germline, CDR1 is ENHRY, CDR2 SYGVKD. J gave up 5 bases and V 7 bases, and 7 bases lay outside the gene matches. The CDR3 covers 14 residues. The CDR3 reads CAINGQGNHNEQFF. The CDR3 region has the DNA TGTGCCATCAATGGACAGGGTAACCACAATGAGCAGTTCTTC.

The chain uses TRBV28 and TRBJ2-5; 9 nucleotides agree with TRBD1. The CDR3 is 17 residues long. Germline trimming cut 3 bases from V and 2 bases from J; bases unmatched to any gene: 10. CDR1 and CDR2 (germline): MDHEN, SYDVKM. The CDR3 is CASSLPGGGTGQETQYF. CDR3 nucleotides: TGTGCCAGCAGTTTGCCCGGAGGGGGGACAGGGCAAGAGACCCAGTACTTC.

The chain uses TRBV9 and TRBJ2-5, with D perhaps matching TRBD1 (5 bases). The ends were cut back, 0 bases at V and 5 bases at J, with 17 bases in the middle. This CDR3 region has 16 residues. Germline V gene lookup returns CDR1 SGDLS and CDR2 YYNGEE. CDR3 DNA sequence: TGTGCCAGCAGCGTAGCTACTGGGGCCAGGATGGAGACCCAGTACTTC. Translation gives CASSVATGARMETQYF.

Of note for this clone: One end of the junction does not line up with germline, which may come from a read error. The rearrangement uses TRBV18 and TRBJ2-3; perhaps TRBD1 as D (6 bases). Germline V gives CDR1 KGHSH, CDR2 LQKENI. The CDR3 totals 15 residues. This CDR3 reads CASSLQGVSTGTQYF. DNA of the CDR3: TGTGCCAGCTCACTACAGGGCGTAAGCACAGGTACGCAGTATTTT. The full variable domain, in which reference TRBV18 and TRBJ2-3 provide the parts outside the CDR3, is NAGVMQNPRHLVRRRGQEARLRCSPMKGHSHVYWYRQLPEEGLKFMVYLQKENIIDESGMPKERFSAEFPKEGPSILRIQQVVRGDSAAYFCASSLQGVSTGTQYFGPGTRLTVL.

About this clone: Its ends do not fully match the called genes, so a read error is possible. The chain combines TRBV10-3 with TRBJ2-7; 14 bases line up with TRBD2. The CDR3 runs to 13 residues. CDR1 and CDR2 (germline): ENHRY, SYGVKD. The CDR3 region is CAISEGTSGSLDF. The CDR3 nucleotides are TGTGCCATCAGTGAGGGGACTAGCGGGAGCTTGGACTTC.

This chain links TRBV9 with TRBJ2-1; D may be TRBD1 (6 bases). Germline lookup yields CDR1 SGDLS and CDR2 YYNGEE. The length of the CDR3 is 14 residues. V was clipped by 0 bases and J by 6 bases, with 10 bases between them. CDR3 DNA: TGTGCCAGCAGCGTAGACAGGGATTCCAATGAGCAGTTCTTC. It encodes CASSVDRDSNEQFF.

The rearrangement joins TRBV28 to TRBJ1-1; TRBD1 matches at 8 bases. The J segment lost 0 bases and the V segment lost 9 bases, leaving 6 bases of the junction unmatched. The CDR3 runs to 14 residues. Germline assignment: CDR1 MDHEN and CDR2 SYDVKM. CDR3 residues: CASLTGAMNTEAFF. The CDR3 nucleotides are TGTGCCAGTCTGACAGGGGCGATGAACACTGAAGCTTTCTTT.

This rearrangement joins TRBV6-5 to TRBJ2-5; TRBD2 might be the D (5 bases). Judging by the DNA end, TRBJ2-7 fits better; the J call may be wrong. CDR1 and CDR2 from the germline V gene are MNHEY and SVGAGI. The CDR3 covers 16 residues. CDR3 in amino acids: CASSYSIAPQVDEQYF. The CDR3 nucleotides are TGTGCCAGCAGTTACTCGATAGCGCCCCAAGTGGACGAGCAGTACTTC.

This sequence joins TRBV29-1 and TRBJ2-7; 7 bases fit TRBD1. The CDR3 loop spans 15 amino acids. The germline CDR1 and CDR2 sequences are SQVTM and ANQGSEA. V trimming: 6 bases; J trimming: 7 bases; junction bases outside the gene matches: 18. Here the CDR3 DNA reads TGCAGCGTAGTAAACCCTCGACAGGGACCGAAAGAGCAGTACTTC. Protein sequence: CSVVNPRQGPKEQYF.

This chain links TRBV30 with TRBJ1-1, with TRBD1 identical over 11 bases. Trimming took 2 bases from V and 4 from J; bases not matched to a gene: 3. Germline CDR1 is GTSNPN and CDR2 is SVGIG (reference sequence). The CDR3 is 14 residues long. CDR3 loop: CAWSRGTGGTEAFF. In DNA, the CDR3 is TGTGCCTGGAGTAGAGGGACAGGGGGCACTGAAGCTTTCTTT. Full variable domain (outside the CDR3, taken from reference TRBV30 and TRBJ1-1): SQTIHQWPATLVQPVGSPLSLECTVEGTSNPNLYWYRQAAGRGLQLLFYSVGIGQISSEVPQNLSASRPQDRQFILSSKKLLLSDSGFYLCAWSRGTGGTEAFFGQGTRLTVV.

V usage is TRBV7-9 and J usage is TRBJ2-5, with 13 bases that match TRBD2. V shed 4 bases and J 11 bases; nucleotides not matched to a gene: 13. The germline gives CDR1 SEHNR, CDR2 FQNEAQ (reference sequence). This CDR3 contains 16 residues. The CDR3 protein is CASSSPGLAGWQEQYF. DNA of the CDR3: TGTGCCAGCAGCTCCCCGGGACTAGCGGGATGGCAGGAGCAGTACTTC.

The chain uses TRBV11-2 and TRBJ2-7, with TRBD2 as a possible D gene (6 bases). V was shortened by 5 bases and J by 5 bases, with 13 bases between the two germline ends. Germline CDR1 is SGHAT and CDR2 is FQNNGV. The CDR3 loop spans 13 amino acids. For the CDR3, the DNA is TGTGCCAGCAGCCGGGGGACCGTCGACGAGCAGTACTTC. Translating it yields CASSRGTVDEQYF.

The chain joins TRBV19 to TRBJ1-5; 11 positions agree with TRBD1. In germline, CDR1 is LNHDA, CDR2 SQIVND (reference sequence). This CDR3 has 16 residues. The V segment lost 4 bases and the J segment 2 bases; nucleotides outside the gene matches: 4. The CDR3 spells CASSSRGQGGNQPQHF. The DNA for the CDR3 is TGTGCCAGTAGTAGTAGGGGACAGGGGGGCAATCAGCCCCAGCATTTT.

This chain connects TRBV19 to TRBJ2-2; weak D call: TRBD2 (7 bases). Trimming shortened V by 4 bases and J by 6 bases, and 27 bases separated the two germline ends. Looked up from germline, CDR1 is LNHDA and CDR2 is SQIVND (reference sequence). The CDR3 totals 19 residues. CDR3 loop: CASSTPPGLGGRMAGELFF. CDR3 DNA sequence: TGTGCCAGTAGTACACCACCGGGTTTGGGGGGGCGAATGGCCGGGGAGCTGTTTTTT.

The V call is TRBV28, the J call TRBJ2-2, with 7 bases matching TRBD2. V lost 5 bases to trimming and J lost 0 bases; unmatched junction nucleotides: 3. There are 15 residues in the CDR3. The germline gives CDR1 MDHEN, CDR2 SYDVKM. The CDR3 nucleotides read TGTGCCAGCAGTCCTGGGGGGGCGAACACCGGGGAGCTGTTTTTT. It yields the protein CASSPGGANTGELFF.

The V gene is TRBV2, the J gene TRBJ2-5; the match to TRBD2 covers 8 bases. The CDR3 runs to 15 residues. From germline, CDR1 is SNHLY and CDR2 FYNNEI. V shed 6 bases and J 11 bases; nucleotides not matched to a gene: 17. The CDR3 region is CASREPRGAFIYQYF. CDR3 bases: TGTGCCAGCAGAGAACCGCGGGGGGCCTTCATTTATCAGTACTTC.

J is TRBJ2-5 and V is TRBV11-3; maybe TRBD1 (6 bases). The CDR3 runs 14 residues. The V gene lost 6 bases and the J gene lost 4 bases, with 15 bases spanning the gap. CDR1 SGHNT and CDR2 YENEEA come from the germline V gene. The CDR3 sequence: CASSSGDRRETQYF. The CDR3 nucleotides are TGTGCCAGCAGTTCAGGGGATAGAAGAGAGACCCAGTACTTC. The whole variable domain, remainder taken from reference TRBV11-3 and TRBJ2-5, is EAGVVQSPRYKIIEKKQPVAFWCNPISGHNTLYWYLQNLGQGPELLIRYENEEAVDDSQLPKDRFSAERLKGVDSTLKIQPAELGDSAVYLCASSSGDRRETQYFGPGTRLLVL.

CDR3 in amino acids: CASSSPRGTNSPLHF. The CDR3 DNA is TGTGCCAGCAGCTCCCCCCGGGGTACAAATTCACCCCTCCACTTT. The gene calls are TRBV7-9 and TRBJ1-6; D remains unclear. Deletions cut 4 bases from V and 7 bases from J, with 14 bases between. Germline CDR1 is SEHNR and CDR2 is FQNEAQ (reference sequence). The CDR3 totals 15 residues.

CDR3 sequence: CASSPPGEAKVGYTF. CDR3 in DNA: TGTGCCAGCTCACCACCCGGGGAGGCTAAGGTTGGCTACACCTTC. The genes are TRBV18 and TRBJ1-2; D ambiguous. V lost 0 bases, J lost 7 bases, and 15 bases lay in between. This CDR3 spans 15 amino acids. CDR1 is KGHSH and CDR2 is LQKENI in the germline V gene.

CDR3 coding DNA: TGCAGCGTTGTGGAGGGTCACTATGGCTACACCTTC. It specifies CSVVEGHYGYTF. The chain employs TRBV29-1 and TRBJ1-2; D is undetermined. This CDR3 contains 12 residues. Per the germline V gene, CDR1 is SQVTM and CDR2 is ANQGSEA. V was clipped by 4 bases and J by 3 bases, with 9 bases between them. Full variable domain (outside the CDR3, taken from reference TRBV29-1 and TRBJ1-2): SAVISQKPSRDICQRGTSLTIQCQVDSQVTMMFWYRQQPGQSLTLIATANQGSEATYESGFVIDKFPISRPNLTFSTLTVSNMSPEDSSIYLCSVVEGHYGYTFGSGTRLTVV.

The chain carries TRBV27 and TRBJ1-5; D unclear. Germline V gene data show CDR1 as MNHEY and CDR2 as SMNVEV (reference sequence). The CDR3 totals 15 residues. Trimming shortened V by 2 bases and J by 11 bases, and 19 bases separated the two germline ends. CDR3: CASSLKSGRVTAQHF. CDR3 nucleotides: TGTGCCAGCAGTTTAAAATCAGGCCGAGTTACGGCCCAGCATTTT.